These T cell receptor beta chains were read from a single sample in a study of cytomegalovirus exposure and HLA in healthy donors. Measured with immunoSEQ multiplex PCR; TCRdb has only the in-frame clones, and not every one. The sample consists of some 54,000 clones, around 80% of them appearing once. The sequenced sample was PBMCs. Every receptor here comes from a male donor in good health and CMV-seronegative. CDR3s include the opening cysteine and the closing phenylalanine or tryptophan. A D gene is named only where the DNA matches it firmly. The listing skips clone size in some rows; elsewhere it reads once, few, many or a size class.

D: -; V: TRBV7-2; J: TRBJ2-5; size: once; CDR3: CASSFRETQYF; DNA: TGTGCCAGCAGCTTTAGAGAGACCCAGTACTTC
D: -; V: TRBV7-2; J: TRBJ2-2; size: -; CDR3: CASSPRQGGTGELFF; DNA: TGTGCCAGCAGCCCCAGACAGGGAGGCACCGGGGAGCTGTTTTTT
D: TRBD1; V: TRBV19; J: TRBJ1-2; size: -; CDR3: CASSMATGNYGYTF; DNA: TGTGCCAGTAGTATGGCGACAGGGAACTATGGCTACACCTTC
D: -; V: TRBV11-2; J: TRBJ2-3; size: -; CDR3: CASSNPGDPTDTQYF; DNA: TGTGCCAGCAGCAACCCGGGGGACCCCACAGATACGCAGTATTTT
D: TRBD2; V: TRBV7-2; J: TRBJ2-1; size: few; CDR3: CASSELAGGGNEQFF; DNA: TGTGCCAGCAGCGAACTAGCGGGGGGAGGCAATGAGCAGTTCTTC
D: -; V: TRBV21-1; J: TRBJ2-7; size: -; CDR3: CASSRDQGYEQYF; DNA: TGTGCCAGCAGCCGCGACCAGGGCTACGAGCAGTACTTC
D: -; V: TRBV9; J: TRBJ1-4; size: -; CDR3: CASSVAGSVNEKLFF; DNA: TGTGCCAGCAGCGTAGCGGGGAGCGTTAATGAAAAACTGTTTTTT
D: -; V: TRBV9; J: TRBJ2-1; size: -; CDR3: CASSVALAGSSYNEQFF; DNA: TGTGCCAGCAGCGTAGCTCTTGCGGGAAGCTCCTACAATGAGCAGTTCTTC
D: -; V: TRBV19; J: TRBJ2-7; size: -; CDR3: CASSIDRLNYEQYF; DNA: TGTGCCAGTAGTATAGACAGGCTTAACTACGAGCAGTACTTC
D: -; V: TRBV5-6; J: TRBJ1-2; size: few; CDR3: CASSLGQGLDYGYTF; DNA: TGTGCCAGCAGCTTGGGTCAGGGGCTCGACTATGGCTACACCTTC
D: -; V: TRBV7-3; J: TRBJ1-3; size: -; CDR3: CASSFSGGMAGNTIYF; DNA: TGTGCCAGCAGCTTTTCCGGGGGTATGGCTGGAAACACCATATATTTT
D: -; V: TRBV30; J: TRBJ1-1; size: -; CDR3: CAWSSVNTEAFF; DNA: TGTGCCTGGAGTTCGGTGAACACTGAAGCTTTCTTT
D: TRBD1; V: TRBV5-6; J: TRBJ1-6; size: -; CDR3: CASSAGTGGRTPLHF; DNA: TGTGCCAGCAGCGCCGGGACAGGGGGTAGGACACCCCTCCACTTT
D: -; V: TRBV19; J: TRBJ2-1; size: -; CDR3: CASSMEGAMDNEQFF; DNA: TGTGCCAGTAGTATGGAGGGGGCGATGGATAATGAGCAGTTCTTC
D: -; V: TRBV7-9; J: TRBJ2-7; size: -; CDR3: CASSLGRDRQYEQYF; DNA: TGTGCCAGCAGCTTAGGTCGTGACAGGCAGTACGAGCAGTACTTC
D: -; V: TRBV6-6; J: TRBJ1-1; size: few; CDR3: CASTQLGLRNTEAFF; DNA: TGTGCCAGCACTCAATTGGGACTGAGGAACACTGAAGCTTTCTTT
D: -; V: TRBV6-1; J: TRBJ2-3; size: -; CDR3: CASSEVRGAADTQYF; DNA: TGTGCCAGCAGTGAAGTCAGGGGTGCGGCAGATACGCAGTATTTT
D: -; V: TRBV7-2; J: TRBJ2-5; size: once; CDR3: CASSPWAGAPQETQYF; DNA: TGTGCCAGCAGCCCATGGGCGGGGGCTCCCCAAGAGACCCAGTACTTC
D: TRBD1; V: TRBV10-3; J: TRBJ1-2; size: -; CDR3: CAITTLDRGYGYTF; DNA: TGTGCCATCACTACTTTGGACAGGGGCTATGGCTACACCTTC
D: TRBD1; V: TRBV13; J: TRBJ1-4; size: -; CDR3: CASSLGVTGSEKLFF; DNA: TGTGCCAGCAGCTTAGGCGTGACAGGGTCCGAAAAACTGTTTTTT
D: TRBD2; V: TRBV9; J: TRBJ2-3; size: -; CDR3: CASSVEPLATSGGETDTQYF; DNA: TGTGCCAGCAGCGTAGAGCCCCTTGCGACTAGCGGGGGAGAGACAGATACGCAGTATTTT
D: TRBD2; V: TRBV5-1; J: TRBJ2-1; size: -; CDR3: CASSLLGGGANNEQFF; DNA: TGCGCCAGCAGCTTGCTGGGCGGGGGGGCCAACAATGAGCAGTTCTTC
D: TRBD2; V: TRBV7-9; J: TRBJ2-7; size: -; CDR3: CASSLASGGTEQYF; DNA: TGTGCCAGCAGCTTAGCTAGCGGGGGGACCGAGCAGTACTTC
D: -; V: TRBV12-5; J: TRBJ1-3; size: -; CDR3: CASGLASGNTIYF; DNA: TGTGCTAGTGGTTTGGCGTCTGGAAACACCATATATTTT